This T cell receptor (beta chain) originates from a study of blood T cells in healthy people across ages. Together with a sample-barcoded 5' primer, a J-beta primer mix was included in a second PCR lasting about 7 to 12 cycles. TCRdb fed the 5' RACE reads into MiXCR, producing one record per CDR3 protein. The data hold about 1.4 million distinct CDR3 sequences, with around 59% observed a single time. Broader study findings: From one million sequenced T cells, diversity estimates were lower bounds.

Details on this clonotype: No antigen is known for it.

The CDR3 sequence is 15 residues long. CDR1 is MDHEN and CDR2 is SYDVKM in the germline V gene. The germline V and J ends were trimmed by 4 bases and 9 bases, with 19 bases remaining between them. The receptor comes from a man aged 18-30 years in good health. The chain joins TRBV28 to TRBJ2-1; perhaps TRBD1 as D (6 bases). Sequencing was done on a sample of blood. The CDR3 DNA sequence: TGTGCCAGCAGTTCGCCTGCGGCAGGGGTTAGTGAGCAGTTCTTC. Translation gives CASSSPAAGVSEQFF.